This T cell receptor beta chain was sequenced for a study of shared clonotypes between healthy human individuals. In its sample, this clone was seen once. Repertoires were generated with immunoSEQ multiplex PCR, while TCRdb's copy carries only in-frame clones and drops some. The top ten hold 1.4% of the sample, which has about 1 million clones, around 74% seen once. V lost 7 bases and J lost 2; bases outside the gene matches: 10. This CDR3 is 15 amino acids long. Germline V lookup: CDR1 LNHDA, CDR2 SQIVND (reference sequence). J is TRBJ1-1 and V is TRBV19; 7 nucleotides agree with TRBD1. The sequenced sample consisted of memory CD4+ T cells sorted from blood. This sample's subset: CD45RA-negative fraction. This receptor was taken from a man younger than 30 in good health. CDR3 sequence reads: CASTAATGLNTEAFF. CDR3 in DNA: TGTGCCAGTACCGCCGCGACAGGGTTAAACACTGAAGCTTTCTTT.